Below, 18 T cell receptor beta chains from the same sample are listed, as sequenced in a study of cytomegalovirus exposure and HLA in healthy donors. With 60 Vbeta and 13 Jbeta primers, the PCR was carried out. TCRdb's copy holds only in-frame clones and misses some; the assay was immunoSEQ multiplex PCR. The sample includes 120,000 or so clones. The sequenced sample consisted of PBMCs. The receptors stem from a man aged 18 to 30 in good health and CMV-seronegative.

The chain couples TRBV10-1 to TRBJ2-1, with D uncertain. The CDR3 contains 13 residues. V was trimmed by 0 bases and J by 7 bases, leaving 7 bases between them. The germline gives CDR1 WNHNN, CDR2 SYGVQD (reference sequence). The CDR3 is CASSESMRNEQFF. CDR3 nucleotides: TGCGCCAGCAGTGAGTCGATGAGAAATGAGCAGTTCTTC.

This chain uses TRBV19 with TRBJ2-2; 16 nucleotides agree with TRBD2. CDR3 length: 16 residues. The germline V gene encodes CDR1 LNHDA and CDR2 SQIVND (reference sequence). Unmatched junction bases numbered 9, after V lost 8 bases and J lost 9 bases. CDR3 sequence reads: CASSDPGLAGGRELFF. As DNA, the CDR3 is TGTGCCAGTTCTGACCCGGGACTAGCGGGAGGGAGGGAGCTGTTTTTT.

V is TRBV6-1 and J is TRBJ1-5; TRBD1 agrees at 7 bases. CDR3 length: 15 residues. Germline V gives CDR1 MNHNS, CDR2 SASEGT. The trim removed 2 bases at V and 2 bases at J, leaving 3 bases unmatched. The CDR3 here is CASSEQGTGNQPQHF. The CDR3 region has the DNA TGTGCCAGCAGTGAACAAGGGACAGGCAATCAGCCCCAGCATTTT.

The chain joins TRBV28 to TRBJ1-2, with 8 positions matching TRBD1. The CDR3 spans 12 residues. CDR1 and CDR2 from the germline V gene are MDHEN and SYDVKM. V was pared by 6 bases and J by 5 bases, with 2 bases of the junction left unmatched. CDR3 sequence reads: CASRRQGYGYTF. CDR3 nucleotides: TGTGCCAGCAGACGACAGGGGTATGGCTACACCTTC.

V is TRBV10-1 and J is TRBJ1-1, with TRBD1 matching 8 bases. This CDR3 has 15 residues. CDR1 is WNHNN, CDR2 SYGVQD, per germline (reference sequence). V lost 2 bases to trimming and J lost 3 bases; unmatched junction nucleotides: 5. The CDR3, as DNA: TGCGCCAGCAGTGAGAATCAGGGGGCGGACACTGAAGCTTTCTTT. This sequence encodes CASSENQGADTEAFF.

The gene calls are TRBV25-1 and TRBJ2-7; D is possibly TRBD1 (6 bases). This CDR3 is built from 15 residues. The V end lost 4 bases, the J end lost 4 bases, and 17 bases lay between the germline ends. The germline V gene has CDR1 MGHDK and CDR2 SYGVNS. CDR3 sequence reads: CASSGGNRGLYEQYF. The CDR3 nucleotides are TGTGCCAGCAGTGGGGGGAATAGGGGGTTGTACGAGCAGTACTTC.

The chain uses TRBV6-5 and TRBJ1-1, with 10 bases lining up with TRBD1. From germline, CDR1 is MNHEY and CDR2 SVGAGI. V lost 5 bases and J lost 4; bases outside the gene matches: 4. The length of the CDR3 is 14 residues. CDR3 nucleotide sequence: TGTGCCAGCAGTGCCGACAGGGGGCTCACTGAAGCTTTCTTT. Protein: CASSADRGLTEAFF.

V gene TRBV4-1 combines with J gene TRBJ2-3, with D perhaps matching TRBD2 (5 bases). The germline V gene encodes CDR1 MGHRA and CDR2 YSYEKL. V dropped 4 bases and J dropped 2 bases, with 10 bases sitting between them. This CDR3 region has 14 residues. Written as DNA, the CDR3 is TGCGCCAGCAGCCTGAGCGGAGCCACAGATACGCAGTATTTT. Its protein is CASSLSGATDTQYF.

CDR3 DNA: TGTGCCAGCAGCTTAGGTGCAGGGTTCTACGAGCAGTACTTC. This sequence encodes CASSLGAGFYEQYF. The chain couples TRBV5-6 to TRBJ2-7; tentative D call: TRBD1 (5 bases). Deletions cut 2 bases from V and 3 bases from J, with 12 bases between. CDR3 size: 14 residues. CDR1 is SGHDT, CDR2 YYEEEE, per germline.

The chain uses TRBV28 and TRBJ2-1; no firm D call. Trimming took 6 bases from V and 8 from J, leaving 17 bases between them. The germline CDR1 and CDR2 sequences are MDHEN and SYDVKM. The length of the CDR3 is 14 residues. As DNA, the CDR3 is TGTGCCAGCAGCTTACCCCTGACTGTTTATGAGCAGTTCTTC. Residues: CASSLPLTVYEQFF. The full variable domain, in which reference TRBV28 and TRBJ2-1 provide the parts outside the CDR3, is DVKVTQSSRYLVKRTGEKVFLECVQDMDHENMFWYRQDPGLGLRLIYFSYDVKMKEKGDIPEGYSVSREKKERFSLILESASTNQTSMYLCASSLPLTVYEQFFGPGTRLTVL.

The chain is built from TRBV10-3 and TRBJ1-2; maybe TRBD1 (5 bases). V lost 3 bases to trimming and J lost 5 bases, with 13 bases between them. There are 14 residues in the CDR3. Germline V gives CDR1 ENHRY, CDR2 SYGVKD. CDR3: CAISETGTRYGYTF. The CDR3 DNA reads as TGTGCCATCAGTGAAACCGGGACTCGATATGGCTACACCTTC.

The chain employs TRBV28 and TRBJ2-1, with 7 bases fitting TRBD1. Losses at the gene ends were 3 bases for V and 0 bases for J; bases not matched to a gene: 11. The germline V gene has CDR1 MDHEN and CDR2 SYDVKM. The CDR3 totals 18 residues. CDR3 region: CASSFSYRGSSSYNEQFF. The CDR3, as DNA: TGTGCCAGCAGTTTCAGCTACAGGGGCTCGAGCTCCTACAATGAGCAGTTCTTC.

The J gene is TRBJ2-1, the V gene TRBV5-6; tentatively, D is TRBD2 (5 bases). Germline CDR1 is SGHDT and CDR2 is YYEEEE. This CDR3 has 15 residues. With 6 bases removed from V and 5 bases from J, the gap between germline ends came to 18 bases. The CDR3 DNA reads as TGTGCCAGCACCCTCACGAGAGGGATTGACAATGAGCAGTTCTTC. This translates into CASTLTRGIDNEQFF.

V and J are TRBV6-7 and TRBJ1-5; 7 nucleotides match TRBD1. TRBV6-7 is labeled an ORF, and its function is uncertain. Trimming cost V 5 bases and J 4 bases; bases outside gene matches: 11. The CDR3 loop spans 16 amino acids. The CDR3: CASSVSLGTDNQPQHF. CDR3 DNA sequence: TGTGCCAGCAGTGTTTCCTTGGGGACAGATAATCAGCCCCAGCATTTT.

The DNA for the CDR3 is TGTGCCAGCAGTGAATCCCCACTAGCGGGAGTCGGGGTTAACGAGCAGTACTTC. Its translation: CASSESPLAGVGVNEQYF. This chain uses TRBV25-1 with TRBJ2-7, with 11 bases that match TRBD2. V shed 1 base, J shed 5 bases, and the junction held 13 bases outside the gene matches. Germline-derived CDR1 and CDR2 are MGHDK and SYGVNS. This CDR3 is built from 18 residues.

V gene TRBV28 combines with J gene TRBJ2-3; TRBD2 matches 8 bases. The J segment lost 6 bases and the V segment lost 5 bases, leaving 13 bases of the junction unmatched. This CDR3 comprises 16 residues. Looked up from germline, CDR1 is MDHEN and CDR2 is SYDVKM. The CDR3 reads CASSPPGYGREDTQYF. The DNA of the CDR3 is TGTGCCAGCAGTCCCCCGGGCTACGGGAGGGAGGATACGCAGTATTTT.

The gene calls are TRBV2 and TRBJ1-2; a possible D gene is TRBD1 (5 bases). The V gene lost 2 bases and the J gene lost 2 bases, with 9 bases spanning the gap. Germline CDR1 SNHLY, CDR2 FYNNEI. This CDR3 contains 14 residues. CDR3 bases: TGTGCCAGCAGTGAAAGGCAGGGAAACTATGGCTACACCTTC. Translation: CASSERQGNYGYTF.

V and J are TRBV19 and TRBJ1-1, with unresolved D. The CDR3 spans 13 residues. The germline V and J ends were trimmed by 3 bases and 1 base, with 6 bases remaining between them. Germline V CDR1 and CDR2: LNHDA, SQIVND (reference sequence). The CDR3 DNA follows: TGTGCCAGTAGTATCTCGGGGAACACTGAAGCTTTCTTT. Translation gives CASSISGNTEAFF.